This is a list of T cell receptor beta chains from one sample in a study of technical replicates of blood from several donors. The data were produced by immunoSEQ multiplex PCR, yet TCRdb's version contains in-frame clones alone and is incomplete. The data hold roughly 16,000 clones, with about 86% observed a single time. Input material: PBMCs. The receptors come from a human donor in good health. Each CDR3 is given with its conserved first and last residue. The order of the fields is D gene, J gene, clone size, V gene, CDR3 protein, CDR3 DNA. A D gene is named only where the DNA matches it firmly. Size tells how often a clone was seen (once, few, many) or the class of an expanded clone, and some rows leave it out.

. | TRBJ1-1 | . | TRBV6-5 | CASSYGGFTPEAFF | TGTGCCAGCAGTTACGGGGGGTTTACGCCTGAAGCTTTCTTT
TRBD2 | TRBJ2-5 | . | TRBV19 | CASSALAGKGSETQYF | TGTGCCAGTAGCGCCCTAGCGGGAAAAGGTTCAGAGACCCAGTACTTC
TRBD2 | TRBJ2-2 | . | TRBV27 | CASSLYGSGNSGELFF | TGTGCCAGCAGTTTATATGGTAGCGGGAACTCCGGGGAGCTGTTTTTT
TRBD1 | TRBJ2-1 | . | TRBV5-1 | CASDEGQGSYNEQFF | TGCGCCAGCGATGAAGGACAGGGGTCCTACAATGAGCAGTTCTTC
TRBD1 | TRBJ1-1 | few | TRBV19 | CASSLQGGTEAFF | TGTGCCAGTAGTCTACAGGGGGGCACTGAAGCTTTCTTT
. | TRBJ1-5 | . | TRBV6-6 | CASSSTGEQPQHF | TGTGCCAGCAGTTCGACAGGCGAACAGCCCCAGCATTTT
. | TRBJ1-5 | few | TRBV6-1 | CASSSGTYSNQPQHF | TGTGCCAGCAGTTCCGGGACATATAGCAATCAGCCCCAGCATTTT
. | TRBJ2-7 | . | TRBV6-7 | CANRTCTDYEQYF | TGTGCCAACCGGACTTGCACCGACTACGAGCAGTACTTC
. | TRBJ2-5 | . | TRBV4-1 | CASSQQGSVAETQYF | TGCGCCAGCAGCCAACAGGGATCTGTGGCAGAGACCCAGTACTTC
TRBD1 | TRBJ2-7 | . | TRBV5-1 | CASSLRTGGINEQYF | TGCGCCAGCAGCTTGCGTACAGGGGGTATAAACGAGCAGTACTTC
. | TRBJ2-7 | . | TRBV2 | CASTLAGLDEQYF | TGTGCCAGCACCCTCGCGGGACTCGACGAGCAGTACTTC
TRBD1 | TRBJ1-2 | . | TRBV25-1 | CASSESGGNYGYTF | TGTGCCAGCAGTGAATCAGGGGGCAACTATGGCTACACCTTC
TRBD2 | TRBJ2-7 | . | TRBV19 | CASSGFPGGDEQYF | TGTGCCAGTAGTGGGTTCCCCGGGGGGGACGAGCAGTACTTC
TRBD1 | TRBJ2-5 | . | TRBV5-1 | CASSPGQGLETQYF | TGCGCCAGCAGCCCGGGACAGGGGCTCGAGACCCAGTACTTC
TRBD1 | TRBJ2-7 | once | TRBV10-2 | CASSIGGSGEQYF | TGCGCCAGCTCCATAGGGGGCTCAGGGGAGCAGTACTTC
. | TRBJ2-4 | . | TRBV2 | CASRQDSIIQYF | TGTGCCAGCAGACAAGACTCGATCATTCAGTACTTC
TRBD2 | TRBJ2-7 | . | TRBV7-9 | CASSLGTSGSHEQYF | TGTGCCAGCAGCCTGGGGACTAGCGGGAGTCACGAGCAGTACTTC
. | TRBJ2-2 | . | TRBV7-9 | CASSHDGEYPGELFF | TGTGCCAGCAGCCATGATGGGGAGTATCCCGGGGAGCTGTTTTTT
. | TRBJ2-7 | . | TRBV10-1 | CASSGDLLGGEQYF | TGCGCCAGCAGCGGCGACCTCCTTGGCGGTGAGCAGTACTTC
TRBD2 | TRBJ2-7 | . | TRBV5-4 | CASSPKGLAGGASEQYF | TGTGCCAGCAGCCCCAAGGGACTAGCGGGAGGGGCCTCCGAGCAGTACTTC
. | TRBJ2-1 | . | TRBV11-2 | CASSAVYNEQFF | TGTGCCAGCAGCGCAGTGTACAATGAGCAGTTCTTC
. | TRBJ1-3 | . | TRBV18 | CASSPPQGSSGNTIYF | TGTGCCAGCTCACCACCGCAGGGCTCCTCTGGAAACACCATATATTTT